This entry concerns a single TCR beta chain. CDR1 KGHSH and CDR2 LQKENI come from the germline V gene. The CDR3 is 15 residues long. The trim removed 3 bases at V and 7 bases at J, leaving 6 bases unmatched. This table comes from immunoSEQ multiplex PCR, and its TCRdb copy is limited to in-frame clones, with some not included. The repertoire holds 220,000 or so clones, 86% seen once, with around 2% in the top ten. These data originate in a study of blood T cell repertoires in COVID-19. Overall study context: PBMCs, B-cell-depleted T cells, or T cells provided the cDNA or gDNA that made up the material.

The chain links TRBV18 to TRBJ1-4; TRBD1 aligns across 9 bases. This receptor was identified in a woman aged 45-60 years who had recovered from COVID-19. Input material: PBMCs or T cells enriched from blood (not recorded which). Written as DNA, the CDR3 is TGTGCCAGCTCACCTTCGACAGGGGGTGGTGAAAAACTGTTTTTT. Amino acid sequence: CASSPSTGGGEKLFF.